This T cell receptor beta chain was documented in a study of OX40 agonist ivuxolimab in advanced cancers. Broadly, across the study: The costimulatory receptor OX40 (CD134) was targeted by ivuxolimab, a fully human IgG2 agonistic monoclonal antibody. Prior anti-PD-1, anti-PD-L1 or anti-CTLA-4 therapy was permitted, and checkpoint inhibitors had been received by under 50% of dose-escalation patients. Partial responses were achieved by three dose-escalation patients, of whom one had hepatocellular carcinoma and two had cutaneous melanoma. In the dose-escalation cohort, 82.7% of patients were male, and the mean age was approximately 60 years, with a range of about 23 to 80. Intravenous ivuxolimab was administered to patients every 2 weeks at six dose levels: 0.01, 0.1, 0.3, 1.5, 3 and 10 mg/kg. Among the approximately 54 dose-escalation patients, about 20 had hepatocellular carcinoma, roughly 15 melanoma, 9 renal cell carcinoma and 9 head and neck cancer. The purpose of peripheral TCRbeta sequencing was to test whether ivuxolimab changed TCR sequence diversity and led to clonal T-cell expansion. The paper describes the monotherapy dose-escalation part (N of about 50 patients) of the phase I trial of ivuxolimab. What the work shows at the level of the full study, not this receptor alone: After ivuxolimab, CD8+ T cells had more expanded clones than CD4+ T cells on average. Partial responders in the 0.1-3.0 mg/kg groups had among the lowest normalized peripheral clonal expansion, especially among CD8+ T cells. Low levels of normalized T-cell clonal expansion were also seen in some patients who did not respond. The antigen specificity of the clonally expanded peripheral T cells was not determined. At doses of 0.1 to 3.0 mg/kg, clonal expansion of both CD4+ and CD8+ blood T cells was observed from baseline to week 6.

Inclusive of the bounding cysteine and phenylalanine, the CDR3 is 11 residues long. Only the CDR3 region is kept as DNA, spanning 33 bases read in frame from base 1. For this chain, trimming is 6 bases at the V end and 8 bases at the J end, and the number of junction bases without a gene match is 1. CDR1 is given as MNHNY and CDR2 as SVGAGI, both from the germline V gene (reference sequence). Comment on this clone: Its binding antigen is unknown. No base qualities exist here, and no much larger clone lies one base off it.

Patients with autoimmune disease history or receiving systemic immunosuppression were excluded from the trial. In every dose cohort, peripheral blood was drawn for TCR sequencing at baseline, cycle 4 day 1, and cycle 7 day 1. The samples were drawn from a first-in-human, open-label, multicenter phase I dose-escalation trial of ivuxolimab. Adults with locally advanced or metastatic head and neck squamous cell, hepatocellular, melanoma or renal cell carcinoma were enrolled in the trial. Before TCR sequencing, CD4+ T cells and CD8+ T cells were sorted from peripheral blood as separate populations. Genomic DNA was isolated from the sorted cells so that the TCRbeta CDR3 region could be sequenced. TCRbeta CDR3 regions were sequenced using the immunoSEQ Assay. Drawn from immuneACCESS, this table holds only the in-frame rearrangements with V and J called that TCRdb kept. Clones are partly lost; checked studies trace under half to an unresolved V gene and leave the rest unexplained. The sample table shows around 43,000 clones, and approximately 86% are seen once. The ten largest clonotypes hold approximately 13% of the sample.

The sequence was collected from an adult with an advanced solid tumor such as melanoma, head and neck, liver or kidney cancer. The material was CD4+ or CD8+ T cells sorted from blood, obtained in a trial of the OX40 agonist ivuxolimab. The chain is made from TRBV6-6 and TRBJ2-1; 7 bases in between match TRBD1. The CDR3 protein is CASSQGDEQFF. The nucleotide sequence is given as TGTGCCAGCAGCCAGGGGGATGAGCAGTTCTTC.